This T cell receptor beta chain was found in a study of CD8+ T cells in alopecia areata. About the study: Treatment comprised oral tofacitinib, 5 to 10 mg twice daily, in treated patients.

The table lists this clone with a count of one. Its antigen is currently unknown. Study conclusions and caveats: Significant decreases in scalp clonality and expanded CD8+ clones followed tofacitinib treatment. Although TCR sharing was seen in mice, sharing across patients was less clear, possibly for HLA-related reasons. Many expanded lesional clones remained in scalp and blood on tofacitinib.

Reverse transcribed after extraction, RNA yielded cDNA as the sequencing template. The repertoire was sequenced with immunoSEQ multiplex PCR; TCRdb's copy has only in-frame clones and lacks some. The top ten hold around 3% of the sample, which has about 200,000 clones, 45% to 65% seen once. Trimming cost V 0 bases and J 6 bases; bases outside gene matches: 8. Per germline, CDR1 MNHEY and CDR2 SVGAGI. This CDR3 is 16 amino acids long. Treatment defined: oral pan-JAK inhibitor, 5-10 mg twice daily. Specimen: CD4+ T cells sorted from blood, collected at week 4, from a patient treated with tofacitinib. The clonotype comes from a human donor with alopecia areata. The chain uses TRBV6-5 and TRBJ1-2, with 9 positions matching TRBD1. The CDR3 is CASSYSGTGNRDGYTF. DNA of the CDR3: TGTGCCAGCAGTTACTCAGGGACAGGGAATCGTGATGGCTACACCTTC.